The 16 T cell receptor beta chains presented below share a single source sample, sequenced in a study of T cells in Graves' hyperthyroidism and ophthalmopathy. TCR beta CDR3 region amplification was performed from RNA transcripts. Initially, a first-round RT-PCR of the TCR CDR3 employed the HTBI primer set. TCRdb recomputed calls from the multiplex PCR reads with MiXCR, one row per CDR3 protein. The sample consists of more than 300,000 distinct CDR3 sequences, less than 20% of them appearing once. Sequenced sample: blood. All receptors come from a man aged 18 to 35 with Graves' ophthalmopathy.

The chain employs TRBV20-1 and TRBJ2-7, with TRBD2 matching over 11 bases. The CDR3 extends over 14 amino acids. The junction had 5 bases not matched to a gene; V was cut back by 5 bases and J by 2 bases. CDR1 DFQATT and CDR2 SNEGSKA come from the germline V gene (reference sequence). The CDR3 spells CSAELSGGAYEQYF. In DNA form, the CDR3 reads TGCAGTGCTGAGCTTAGCGGGGGGGCCTACGAGCAGTACTTC.

This clonotype was observed many times. The genes are TRBV2 and TRBJ1-6; no clear D. From germline, CDR1 is SNHLY and CDR2 FYNNEI. CDR3 length: 17 amino acids. The ends were cut back, 4 bases at V and 7 bases at J, with 20 bases in the middle. The chain's CDR3 is CASSGGWVTRGNSPLHF. CDR3 in DNA: TGTGCCAGCAGTGGAGGGTGGGTGACCCGCGGCAATTCACCCCTCCACTTT.

This clonotype appeared many times. The chain recombines TRBV6-2 or TRBV6-3 with TRBJ1-2, with a weak D call TRBD1 (5 bases). Germline loops: CDR1 MNHEY, CDR2 SVGEGT. Trimming took 2 bases from V and 4 from J, leaving 11 bases between them. The CDR3 contains 14 residues. The CDR3 region has the DNA TGTGCCAGCAGTTACGCCAGGGACGCCTATGGCTACACCTTC. Translation: CASSYARDAYGYTF.

This clonotype was detected only a few times. CDR3 residues: CASSLGAGNNQPQHF. The CDR3 nucleotides read TGTGCCAGCAGTTTAGGGGCAGGGAACAATCAGCCCCAGCATTTT. The chain employs TRBV12-3 or TRBV12-4 and TRBJ1-5; a possible D gene is TRBD1 (5 bases). V was clipped by 1 base and J by 3 bases, with 10 bases between them. This CDR3 contains 15 residues.

This clonotype was seen many times. The chain combines TRBV2 with TRBJ1-1; D gene unclear. This CDR3 has 14 residues. Germline CDR1 reads SNHLY; CDR2 reads FYNNEI. V was trimmed by 0 bases and J by 2 bases, leaving 7 bases between them. The DNA for the CDR3 is TGTGCCAGCAGTGAAGCCTGGATAAACACTGAAGCTTTCTTT. This gives the protein CASSEAWINTEAFF. Using reference TRBV2 and TRBJ1-1 for the parts outside the CDR3, the full variable domain is EPEVTQTPSHQVTQMGQEVILRCVPISNHLYFYWYRQILGQKVEFLVSFYNNEISEKSEIFDDQFSVERPDGSNFTLKIRSTKLEDSAMYFCASSEAWINTEAFFGQGTRLTVV.

The chain joins TRBV5-5 to TRBJ1-1, with a weak D call TRBD1 (6 bases). V shed 4 bases and J shed 10 bases, with 20 bases lying between them. Germline assignment: CDR1 SGHKS and CDR2 YYEKEE (reference sequence). There are 14 residues in the CDR3. This CDR3 is CASSRLQGTEGAFF. In DNA, the CDR3 is TGTGCCAGCAGCAGATTGCAGGGGACCGAGGGAGCTTTCTTT.

This clonotype has ten or more counts. The V gene is TRBV6-2 or TRBV6-3, the J gene TRBJ1-5; possibly TRBD1 for D (6 bases). This CDR3 region has 13 residues. V lost 2 bases and J 7 bases, leaving 9 bases between the germline ends. Germline values: CDR1 MNHEY, CDR2 SVGEGT. This CDR3 reads CASSYVGAQPQHF. CDR3 DNA sequence: TGTGCCAGCAGTTACGTGGGGGCACAGCCCCAGCATTTT.

This clonotype was picked up a small number of times. The chain is built from TRBV10-1 and TRBJ1-1; tentative D call: TRBD1 (5 bases). The germline CDR1 and CDR2 sequences are WNHNN and SYGVQD (reference sequence). The CDR3 runs 14 residues. The V end was cut by 2 bases, the J end by 0 bases, with 7 bases between. In DNA form, the CDR3 reads TGCGCCAGCAGTGAGGGGGCTGTGAACACTGAAGCTTTCTTT. Its translation: CASSEGAVNTEAFF.

This chain connects TRBV6-1 to TRBJ2-7, with D maybe TRBD1 (6 bases). The germline V gene encodes CDR1 MNHNS and CDR2 SASEGT. The V gene lost 6 bases and the J gene lost 1 base, with 16 bases spanning the gap. The CDR3 loop spans 15 amino acids. CDR3 region: CASSFSRQDSYEQYF. In nucleotides, the CDR3 is TGTGCCAGCAGCTTTTCCAGACAGGATTCCTACGAGCAGTACTTC.

This clonotype was picked up many times. The CDR3 protein is CANRPGGESYEQYF. As DNA, the CDR3 is TGTGCCAACCGCCCCGGTGGGGAATCCTACGAGCAGTACTTC. V and J are TRBV28 and TRBJ2-7; the D is unclear. Germline loops: CDR1 MDHEN, CDR2 SYDVKM. This CDR3 is 14 amino acids long. V was cut by 10 bases and J by 1 base, with 17 bases left in between.

V and J are TRBV4-1 and TRBJ1-5; a weak D match, TRBD1 (5 bases). The CDR3 totals 16 residues. Looked up from germline, CDR1 is MGHRA and CDR2 is YSYEKL. V gave up 0 bases and J gave up 0 bases, with 9 bases separating them. CDR3 DNA: TGCGCCAGCAGCCAAGAAGACAGTTATAGCAATCAGCCCCAGCATTTT. This translates into CASSQEDSYSNQPQHF.

The chain links TRBV10-3 to TRBJ1-4; unclear D gene. CDR1 and CDR2 (germline): ENHRY, SYGVKD. The ends were cut back, 4 bases at V and 2 bases at J, with 5 bases in the middle. CDR3 length: 13 residues. In DNA, the CDR3 is TGTGCCATCAGTGTTGGGACTAATGAAAAACTGTTTTTT. This gives the protein CAISVGTNEKLFF.

The chain couples TRBV19 to TRBJ1-5; D is ambiguous. Germline CDR1 and CDR2: LNHDA and SQIVND (reference sequence). CDR3 length: 15 residues. Trimming pared 6 bases from V and 1 base from J, leaving 13 bases between. CDR3 loop: CASSLWVNSNQPQHF. As DNA, the CDR3 is TGTGCCAGTAGCCTATGGGTCAACAGCAATCAGCCCCAGCATTTT. Complete variable domain (other parts from reference TRBV19 and TRBJ1-5): DGGITQSPKYLFRKEGQNVTLSCEQNLNHDAMYWYRQDPGQGLRLIYYSQIVNDFQKGDIAEGYSVSREKKESFPLTVTSAQKNPTAFYLCASSLWVNSNQPQHFGDGTRLSIL.

The V call is TRBV9, the J call TRBJ2-2; 10 nucleotides align to TRBD2. This CDR3 is 17 amino acids long. V dropped 0 bases and J dropped 1; count of bases not matched to a gene: 3. Germline V gives CDR1 SGDLS, CDR2 YYNGEE. The CDR3 DNA follows: TGTGCCAGCAGCGTAGCTAGCGGGGGTCTGAACACCGGGGAGCTGTTTTTT. Translating it yields CASSVASGGLNTGELFF. The whole variable domain, remainder taken from reference TRBV9 and TRBJ2-2, is DSGVTQTPKHLITATGQRVTLRCSPRSGDLSVYWYQQSLDQGLQFLIQYYNGEERAKGNILERFSAQQFPDLHSELNLSSLELGDSALYFCASSVASGGLNTGELFFGEGSRLTVL.

This clonotype was seen at least ten times. The CDR3: CASTTGGNTEAFF. CDR3 DNA: TGTGCCAGCACCACGGGGGGTAACACTGAAGCTTTCTTT. The chain carries TRBV12-3 or TRBV12-4 and TRBJ1-1; the D gene is possibly TRBD1 (5 bases). V was cut by 7 bases and J by 2 bases, with 11 bases left in between. This CDR3 is 13 amino acids long.

This clonotype occurred many times. The chain carries TRBV29-1 and TRBJ1-1; a weak D match, TRBD1 (6 bases). CDR3 length: 13 amino acids. In germline, CDR1 is SQVTM, CDR2 ANQGSEA. V was pared by 3 bases and J by 0 bases, with 8 bases between. The CDR3: CSVDGDMNTEAFF. The CDR3 nucleotides are TGCAGCGTTGACGGGGACATGAACACTGAAGCTTTCTTT. Filled out from reference TRBV29-1 and TRBJ1-1, the complete variable domain reads SAVISQKPSRDICQRGTSLTIQCQVDSQVTMMFWYRQQPGQSLTLIATANQGSEATYESGFVIDKFPISRPNLTFSTLTVSNMSPEDSSIYLCSVDGDMNTEAFFGQGTRLTVV.